This TCR beta chain originates from a study of cytomegalovirus exposure and HLA in healthy donors. The data were produced by immunoSEQ multiplex PCR, yet TCRdb's version contains in-frame clones alone and is incomplete. The table lists about 240,000 clones, approximately 87% of them singletons, with 2.5% to 3% in the top ten. The sample consisted of PBMCs. The sequence came from a young man in good health and CMV-seronegative.

The CDR3 region is CAWSVSGSNEQFF. CDR3 sequence (DNA): TGTGCCTGGAGTGTTTCCGGGAGCAATGAGCAGTTCTTC. The chain employs TRBV30 and TRBJ2-1; perhaps TRBD2 as D (6 bases). Germline V gene lookup returns CDR1 GTSNPN and CDR2 SVGIG (reference sequence). CDR3 length: 13 residues. V was trimmed by 0 bases and J by 6 bases, leaving 9 bases between them. The whole variable domain, remainder taken from reference TRBV30 and TRBJ2-1, is SQTIHQWPATLVQPVGSPLSLECTVEGTSNPNLYWYRQAAGRGLQLLFYSVGIGQISSEVPQNLSASRPQDRQFILSSKKLLLSDSGFYLCAWSVSGSNEQFFGPGTRLTVL.